This T cell receptor (beta chain) was identified during a study of beta chain features in type 1 diabetes. Study-level findings and limits: Patients and controls would be equally affected if PCR favored shorter templates. TCRB rearrangement may or may not be influenced by HLA type; here this remained unresolved. Type 1 diabetes patients had TCRB CDR3s that were shorter (moderately but significantly so) in all four CD4+ subsets.

TCRB transcripts that were expressed got sequenced, as all of the isolated RNA had been reverse transcribed. Here immunoSEQ multiplex PCR was the method, and the copy in TCRdb shows in-frame clones only, minus some. The table has some 700,000 clones, roughly 13% seen once; the top ten hold roughly 0.022%. This clone was observed a few times. Its specificity is unknown. CD4+ naive, central memory, regulatory and stem cell-like memory cells were sorted via CD45RO/CCR7/CD25/CD127/CD95/CD27. The V segment lost 2 bases and the J segment 6 bases; nucleotides outside the gene matches: 2. The CDR3 sequence is 14 residues long. Germline CDR1 SGHTS, CDR2 YDEGEE.

The sequence came from a man between 18 and 35 years old with type 1 diabetes. This sequence joins TRBV5-8 and TRBJ1-5; 10 bases align to TRBD1. The sample taken for sequencing was naive CD4+ T cells from blood. CDR3 sequence (DNA): TGTGCCAGCAGCTTAGGACAGGGGGGTCAGCCCCAGCATTTT. Its translation is CASSLGQGGQPQHF.